Listed below are T cell receptor beta chains from one sample, sequenced in a study of blood T cells in healthy people across ages. MiXCR, applied by TCRdb to the 5' RACE reads, yields one record per CDR3 protein. This table has about 780,000 distinct CDR3 sequences, about 45% appearing once. The sample was blood. The receptor set was obtained from a man at least 80 years old in good health. Both conserved end residues are part of each CDR3. The D gene is left open where the match is weak. Not every row has a clone size; where given, it reads once, few, many or a size class.

abundance	v_gene	d_gene	j_gene	CDR3nt	CDR3aa
NA	TRBV4-1	TRBD2	TRBJ2-1	TGCGCCAGCAGCCAAAAGGGACTAGCGGGCCCCTACAATGAGCAGTTCTTC	CASSQKGLAGPYNEQFF
NA	TRBV2	TRBD1	TRBJ2-7	TGTGCCAGCAGTCCCATACCTTTCCGGGACAGCTTCGGCGAGCAGTACTTC	CASSPIPFRDSFGEQYF
NA	TRBV20-1	NA	TRBJ1-1	TGCAGTGCTAGATACGGCTCGGACACTGAAGCTTTCTTT	CSARYGSDTEAFF
many	TRBV5-1	NA	TRBJ2-1	TGCGCCAGCAGCGACTACAATGAGCAGTTCTTC	CASSDYNEQFF
NA	TRBV6-6	NA	TRBJ1-2	TGTGCCAGCAGTTACGTATCGGTTAACTATGGCTACACCTTC	CASSYVSVNYGYTF
many	TRBV9	TRBD1	TRBJ2-1	TGTGCCAGCAGCGCAGGGCTAAGGACAGGGGTATACAATGAGCAGTTCTTC	CASSAGLRTGVYNEQFF
NA	TRBV12-3/TRBV12-4	TRBD1	TRBJ1-4	TGTGCCAGCAGTAGGACAGGGGTTGGTGAAAAACTGTTTTTT	CASSRTGVGEKLFF
NA	TRBV10-3	NA	TRBJ2-3	TGTGCCATCAGTGAGGGGAGGCCCACAGATACGCAGTATTTT	CAISEGRPTDTQYF
many	TRBV10-3	TRBD2	TRBJ2-5	TGTGCCATCGCCCGGGAGGGGGTTGAAGAGACCCAGTACTTC	CAIAREGVEETQYF
few	TRBV4-2	NA	TRBJ2-7	TGTGCCAGCAGCCAAGACCGGGACTTCGCCTACGAGCAGTACTTC	CASSQDRDFAYEQYF
NA	TRBV29-1	NA	TRBJ2-7	TGCAGCGTTGAAGGAGGGAACATGGGATACAATGAGCAGTACTTC	CSVEGGNMGYNEQYF
NA	TRBV9	TRBD2	TRBJ2-7	TGTGCCAGCAGCGTACCGGGAGGGACGGGAAATGAGCAGTACTTC	CASSVPGGTGNEQYF
NA	TRBV6-6	NA	TRBJ1-2	TGTGCCAGCAGTCCCCACCTTCGAGGCAGGAACTATGGCTACACCTTC	CASSPHLRGRNYGYTF
few	TRBV20-1	TRBD1	TRBJ2-7	TGCAGTGCTAGAGCCCCGACAGGGGGCAACTACGAGCAGTACTTC	CSARAPTGGNYEQYF
NA	TRBV6-4	TRBD2	TRBJ2-1	TGTGCCAGCGGGAGCGGGGGGGCAAACGATGAGCAGTTCTTC	CASGSGGANDEQFF
NA	TRBV12-3/TRBV12-4	NA	TRBJ2-3	TGTGCCAGCAGTTTAGGGACAAAAATGAGGACAGATACGCAGTATTTT	CASSLGTKMRTDTQYF
once	TRBV6-1	NA	TRBJ1-1	TGTGCTTGCTTGACCAGGGCAACGGACACTGAAGCTTTCTTT	CACLTRATDTEAFF
NA	TRBV10-3	NA	TRBJ2-7	TGTGCCATCAGTGAGACAGACTACGAGCAGTACTTC	CAISETDYEQYF
NA	TRBV12-3/TRBV12-4	NA	TRBJ1-1	TGTGCCAGCAGTTTAGGTGGGGTCATGAACACTGAAGCTTTCTTT	CASSLGGVMNTEAFF
once	TRBV24-1	TRBD2	TRBJ2-1	TGTGCCACCAGTGCCGCCCCAGCGGGATCAAATGAGCAGTTCTTC	CATSAAPAGSNEQFF
NA	TRBV7-2	NA	TRBJ1-2	TGTGCCAGCAACTTAGCGGCCCCTCTTTCTGTTACTGGCTACACCTTC	CASNLAAPLSVTGYTF
once	TRBV4-1	NA	TRBJ2-1	TGCGCCAGCAGCCAAGGAGGTGGGGGGCTCAATGAGCAGTTCTTC	CASSQGGGGLNEQFF
few	TRBV20-1	TRBD1	TRBJ2-7	TGCAGTGCGGGACAGGGGTACCACGAGCAGTACTTC	CSAGQGYHEQYF
few	TRBV29-1	NA	TRBJ2-1	TGCAGCGTTGAAGACGCCACAAGGCGGGAGCAGTTCTTC	CSVEDATRREQFF
NA	TRBV24-1	NA	TRBJ2-7	TGTGCCACCAGTGATGGTTCCCGGGACTTTGACTACGAGCAGTACTTC	CATSDGSRDFDYEQYF
few	TRBV29-1	TRBD2	TRBJ2-5	TGCAGCGTTTTAGGGACTAGCGGGAGTAGGGAGACCCAGTACTTC	CSVLGTSGSRETQYF
NA	TRBV7-7	NA	TRBJ2-7	TGTGCCAGCAGCCCTGGACAAATAGGAGGCGAGCAGTACTTC	CASSPGQIGGEQYF
few	TRBV27	TRBD2	TRBJ2-5	TGTGCCAGCAGTTTAGTCGGGGGGATCAGGGAGACCCAGTACTTC	CASSLVGGIRETQYF
NA	TRBV5-1	NA	TRBJ2-4	TGCGCCAGCAGCCCTACCTCTATGGGCAACATTCAGTACTTC	CASSPTSMGNIQYF
once	TRBV15	NA	TRBJ2-2	TGTGCCACCGGGCCGGGGGCGACGGTTACCGGGGAGCTGTTTTTT	CATGPGATVTGELFF
NA	TRBV4-2	NA	TRBJ2-1	TGTGCCAGCAGCCAAGCGGGACTTCCGAGCTCCTACAATGAGCAGTTCTTC	CASSQAGLPSSYNEQFF
NA	TRBV24-1	TRBD2	TRBJ2-7	TGTGCCACCCACCCGGGACTAGCGGGAGCTGAGCAGTACTTC	CATHPGLAGAEQYF
once	TRBV7-3	TRBD1	TRBJ2-1	TGTGCCAGCAGCATGGGACAGGGGATTCGATACAATGAGCAGTTCTTC	CASSMGQGIRYNEQFF
few	TRBV5-1	NA	TRBJ2-4	TGCGCCAGCAGCTTGGGACCGGGCGTAGACATTCAGTACTTC	CASSLGPGVDIQYF
NA	TRBV24-1	TRBD1	TRBJ2-2	TGTGCCACAGGGGACAGCAACACCGGGGAGCTGTTTTTT	CATGDSNTGELFF
few	TRBV19	TRBD1	TRBJ1-5	TGTGCCAGTAGGAGGGGGCTATCTCAGCCCCAGCATTTT	CASRRGLSQPQHF
NA	TRBV20-1	TRBD1	TRBJ2-1	TGCAGCGCTCCGGGACAGGGGAGATACAATGAGCAGTTCTTC	CSAPGQGRYNEQFF
NA	TRBV11-2	TRBD2	TRBJ2-5	TGTGCCAGCAGCTCACTAGCGGGAGAGTCTGGGACCCAGTACTTC	CASSSLAGESGTQYF
few	TRBV7-8	NA	TRBJ1-5	TGTGCCAGCAGCTTGTCCAGGGAAGGCAATCAGCCCCAGCATTTT	CASSLSREGNQPQHF
NA	TRBV20-1	TRBD2	TRBJ2-7	TGCAGTGCCCGGTCCGGGAGGGGTTACGAGCAGTACTTC	CSARSGRGYEQYF
NA	TRBV20-1	NA	TRBJ2-7	TGCAGTGCTAGAGGCTCGCGCGGAAGCTCCTACGAGCAGTACTTC	CSARGSRGSSYEQYF
few	TRBV5-1	NA	TRBJ2-3	TGCGCCAGCAGCTTGGCCGTCGGCTTCTCAAGGGGGGGCCCAGATACGCAGTATTTT	CASSLAVGFSRGGPDTQYF
many	TRBV28	NA	TRBJ2-3	TGTGCCAGCAGTTTGTTTAGCACAGATACGCAGTATTTT	CASSLFSTDTQYF
NA	TRBV10-3	NA	TRBJ2-1	TGTGCCATCAGTGCCAAATCGGGGGGCTCCTACAATGGGCAGTTCTTC	CAISAKSGGSYNGQFF
NA	TRBV24-1	NA	TRBJ2-1	TGTGCCACCAGTTTGGGTACGAGCGGACAGACCAGGAATGAGCAGTTCTTC	CATSLGTSGQTRNEQFF
NA	TRBV5-1	NA	TRBJ2-7	TGCGCCAGCAGCTTCATGACAGCCATATCGGGGGAGCAGTACTTC	CASSFMTAISGEQYF
many	TRBV6-2/TRBV6-3	NA	TRBJ2-2	TGTGCCACCCGCTCATTCTCGGGGGAATGGGTCGGGGAGCTGTTTTTT	CATRSFSGEWVGELFF
NA	TRBV28	NA	TRBJ1-2	TGTGCCAGCAGTTTACTACTGGCAGGGGCCTATGGCTACACCTTC	CASSLLLAGAYGYTF
NA	TRBV12-3/TRBV12-4	NA	TRBJ2-3	TGTGCCAGCAGTTTGGCCGCTAACACAGATACGCAGTATTTT	CASSLAANTDTQYF
NA	TRBV7-9	TRBD1	TRBJ2-1	TGTGCCAGCAGCTCGGCGACAGGGTGGAAGGGAGAGACCCAGTTCTTC	CASSSATGWKGETQFF
few	TRBV5-1	NA	TRBJ2-1	TGCGCCAGCAGCTTGGGAGGCCAACCCGGGTACAATGAGCAGTTCTTC	CASSLGGQPGYNEQFF